This T cell receptor beta chain derives from a study of identical twins. At least ten counts were recorded for this clonotype. Its antigen is not identified. CDR1 and CDR2 (germline): MNHEY, SVGAGI. CDR3 length equals 14 residues. V lost 0 bases and J lost 1, with 6 bases in between. A template switching step contributed a universal primer site, while unique molecular identifiers were present in the cDNA. TCRdb reprocessed the 5' RACE reads via MiXCR and lists one record per CDR3 protein. The sample holds 220,000 or so distinct CDR3 sequences, roughly 7% seen once. Findings and caveats of the study: Beta out-of-frame sequences displayed a weaker excess of sharing between twins. The study based its conclusions on cross-sectional statistical analysis and did not follow the same donors. Beta clonotypes that were abundant in cord blood contained fewer insertions, a pattern absent from memory repertoires.

The data were also submitted as part of a second study, on yellow fever vaccine responses in identical twins.

The clonotype comes from a woman aged 18-29 years in good health. Sequencing was done on a sample of memory (CD45RO+) T cells sorted from blood. The rearrangement joins TRBV6-5 to TRBJ1-1; D is unclear. The CDR3 nucleotides are TGTGCCAGCAGTTACTCAGCCGGGAACACTGAAGCTTTCTTT. Residues: CASSYSAGNTEAFF.